The 14 T cell receptor beta chains below come from one sample, sequenced in a study of OX40 agonist ivuxolimab in advanced cancers. Here immunoSEQ multiplex PCR was the method, and the copy in TCRdb shows in-frame clones only, minus some. Among 60,000 to 75,000 clones listed, 88% were seen once. Sequencing was performed on CD4+ or CD8+ T cells sorted from blood, taken in a trial of the OX40 agonist ivuxolimab. These receptors were taken from an adult with an advanced solid tumor such as melanoma, head and neck, liver or kidney cancer.

V and J are TRBV5-1 and TRBJ2-6; D may be TRBD2 (7 bases). The germline gives CDR1 SGHRS, CDR2 YFSETQ. V was pared by 5 bases and J by 0 bases, with 21 bases between. This CDR3 is 19 amino acids long. The CDR3 nucleotides are TGCGCCAGCAGGCCGGGGGGCGCGGCTAGTCACTCTGGGGCCAACGTCCTGACTTTC. The encoded protein is CASRPGGAASHSGANVLTF.

The genes are TRBV28 and TRBJ2-7, with 8 bases aligning to TRBD1. The germline CDR1 and CDR2 sequences are MDHEN and SYDVKM. This CDR3 is built from 16 residues. J was trimmed by 5 bases and V by 2 bases; bases with no gene match: 11. The CDR3 sequence: CASSLRIQAGGDEQYF. The DNA for the CDR3 is TGTGCCAGCAGTTTAAGAATCCAGGCAGGGGGCGACGAGCAGTACTTC.

The chain recombines TRBV7-2 with TRBJ1-1; a weak D match, TRBD1 (5 bases). The CDR3 has 13 amino acids. With 3 bases removed from V and 11 bases from J, the gap between germline ends came to 16 bases. Germline V gives CDR1 SGHTA, CDR2 FQGNSA. The CDR3 protein is CASSLRTMVEAFF. The CDR3 DNA reads as TGTGCCAGCAGCTTGAGGACAATGGTCGAGGCTTTCTTT.

The chain uses TRBV15 and TRBJ2-5; D could derive from TRBD1 or TRBD2 (5 bases each). The CDR3 totals 16 residues. Germline CDR1 reads LNHNV; CDR2 reads YYDKDF (reference sequence). V lost 5 bases and J lost 3, with 19 bases in between. Here the CDR3 reads CATSGGWGSSEETQYF. The CDR3 bases are TGTGCCACCAGCGGGGGATGGGGGTCTTCGGAAGAGACCCAGTACTTC.

V gene TRBV19 combines with J gene TRBJ2-1; perhaps TRBD2 as D (6 bases). Per germline, CDR1 LNHDA and CDR2 SQIVND (reference sequence). Between the trimmed V and J ends, which lost 4 bases and 3 bases, there was a span of 16 bases. This CDR3 has 16 amino acids. CDR3 bases: TGTGCCAGTAGTACCCCCCTTAGCGGCAGCTACAATGAGCAGTTCTTC. It codes for CASSTPLSGSYNEQFF.

This CDR3 reads CASSRFSGTGNYEQYF. In nucleotides, the CDR3 is TGTGCCAGCAGTCGATTCTCCGGGACAGGGAACTACGAGCAGTACTTC. This chain joins TRBV28 and TRBJ2-7; 9 positions match TRBD1. The V gene end was trimmed by 5 bases and the J gene end by 3 bases; junction bases not matched to a gene: 11. From germline, CDR1 is MDHEN and CDR2 SYDVKM. The CDR3 has 16 amino acids.

The rearrangement joins TRBV5-1 to TRBJ1-1, with D perhaps TRBD1 (5 bases). Trimming removed 3 bases from V and 5 bases from J, with 20 bases in between. Per the germline V gene, CDR1 is SGHRS and CDR2 is YFSETQ. The CDR3 is made up of 16 amino acids. CDR3 nucleotides: TGCGCCAGCAGCTCTCGTGGGCTGCTTGGGGGAACTGAAGCTTTCTTT. Translation: CASSSRGLLGGTEAFF.

The CDR3 spells CASSFPRERSSYNEQFF. CDR3 nucleotide sequence: TGTGCCAGCAGCTTTCCACGGGAAAGAAGCTCCTACAATGAGCAGTTCTTC. The J gene is TRBJ2-1, the V gene TRBV7-2, with D perhaps matching TRBD2 (5 bases). Germline V gene lookup returns CDR1 SGHTA and CDR2 FQGNSA. Trimming took off 3 bases at V and 0 bases at J, with 15 bases between the two ends. CDR3 length: 17 residues.

The chain links TRBV6-1 to TRBJ2-6; TRBD2 is a possible D gene (6 bases). Germline assignment: CDR1 MNHNS and CDR2 SASEGT. The CDR3 totals 13 residues. The germline V and J ends were trimmed by 9 bases and 2 bases, with 8 bases remaining between them. The CDR3 nucleotides are TGTGCCAGGAGGGAGGCTGGGGCCAACGTCCTGACTTTC. Protein: CARREAGANVLTF.

The chain is built from TRBV2 and TRBJ2-7, with D hard to call. Germline CDR1 SNHLY, CDR2 FYNNEI. The CDR3 spans 13 residues. Trimming pared 4 bases from V and 2 bases from J, leaving 9 bases between. The CDR3 reads CASSARGTYEQYF. The CDR3 DNA is TGTGCCAGCAGTGCGCGCGGAACCTACGAGCAGTACTTC.

This clone was seen just once. The V call is TRBV30, the J call TRBJ2-3, with a possible D match to TRBD1 (5 bases). Trimming stripped 0 bases from V and 2 bases from J, with 9 bases between. CDR3 length: 14 residues. Germline V CDR1 and CDR2: GTSNPN, SVGIG (reference sequence). The CDR3 reads CAWSVGAYTDTQYF. The CDR3 nucleotides read TGTGCCTGGAGTGTAGGGGCCTACACAGATACGCAGTATTTT.

The rearrangement links TRBV19 to TRBJ1-6, with D unresolved. The germline V and J ends were trimmed by 7 bases and 7 bases, with 11 bases remaining between them. CDR3 length: 13 residues. The V gene's germline CDR1 is LNHDA and CDR2 SQIVND (reference sequence). This CDR3 reads CASKGSANSPLHF. The CDR3, as DNA: TGTGCCAGTAAGGGTTCCGCGAATTCACCCCTCCACTTT.

This chain links TRBV19 with TRBJ2-7; D is unresolved. Germline loops: CDR1 LNHDA, CDR2 SQIVND (reference sequence). V gave up 2 bases and J gave up 2 bases, with 13 bases separating them. The CDR3 contains 15 residues. CDR3 nucleotides: TGTGCCAGTAGTATAAAGGTTACCGACCCCTACGAGCAGTACTTC. Its protein is CASSIKVTDPYEQYF.

The CDR3 loop reads CASSIKTGGGEQYF. The DNA of the CDR3 is TGTGCCAGTAGTATAAAGACAGGGGGAGGCGAGCAGTACTTC. The chain recombines TRBV19 with TRBJ2-7, with TRBD1 matching over 9 bases. Trimming removed 2 bases from V and 6 bases from J; junction bases left unmatched: 5. Germline CDR1 and CDR2: LNHDA and SQIVND (reference sequence). The CDR3 extends over 14 amino acids.